Here is one TCR beta chain with its context. No DNA is shown, since the ends of the CDR3 on it are uncertain; the CDR3 is the one TCRdb lists. In the source study's methods: Amplification of reference gene primers provided the estimated nucleated cell counts. Measured with immunoSEQ multiplex PCR; TCRdb has only the in-frame clones, and not every one. That table furnishes V, J and clone size, whereas the DNA furnished D and trimming. Here the sample spans approximately 71,000 clones, 90% being singletons. From its first to its last residue, the CDR3 has 17 amino acids. The V gene's germline CDR1 is MDHEN and CDR2 SYDVKM. This specimen belongs to a study of blood T cell repertoires in COVID-19. Across the study: Acute and convalescent COVID-19 specimens originated in the United States, Italy and Spain. Sample material is recorded as cDNA or gDNA derived from T cells, B-cell-depleted T cells, or PBMCs.

Sequenced input: peripheral blood. The sequence derives from a woman aged 18-29 years with acute or convalescent COVID-19. The V gene is TRBV28, the J gene TRBJ1-5; TRBD1 reflects the table's D call only, with no check against the DNA. The CDR3 spells CASTSGRDRGPNQPQHF.